Below are 29 T cell receptor beta chains sequenced from a single sample in a study of T-cell reconstitution after alpha-beta-depleted transplantation in children. TCRbeta library preparation incorporated unique molecular identifiers. Using its own MiXCR run on the PCR reads, TCRdb lists one record per CDR3 protein. The profile shows about 260,000 distinct CDR3 sequences, less than 9% of them singletons. The source material was PBMCs, mostly from graft donor cells, sampled 180 days after TCRalphabeta/CD19-depleted stem cell transplant. The receptors originated from a male patient between 5 and 17 years old who had a stem cell transplant for acute lymphoblastic leukemia, so the T cells may come from the graft donor.

This clonotype occurred many times. The chain is built from TRBV15 and TRBJ2-3; the D is unclear. The CDR3 is 12 amino acids. The V gene's germline CDR1 is LNHNV and CDR2 YYDKDF (reference sequence). V lost 3 bases and J lost 6, with 7 bases in between. CDR3 residues: CATSRAKDTQYF. CDR3 DNA sequence: TGTGCCACCAGCAGGGCAAAGGATACGCAGTATTTT.

The table lists this clonotype with many counts. This rearrangement joins TRBV20-1 to TRBJ1-1; TRBD1 is a possible D gene (6 bases). Germline values: CDR1 DFQATT, CDR2 SNEGSKA (reference sequence). Trimming removed 4 bases at V and 1 base at J, with 10 bases between. This CDR3 is built from 13 residues. CDR3 sequence (DNA): TGCAGTGCTAACAGGGTAGCGAACACTGAAGCTTTCTTT. Its translation: CSANRVANTEAFF.

This clonotype was seen repeatedly, ten times or more. The V call is TRBV20-1, the J call TRBJ2-1, with 7 bases fitting TRBD2. J gave up 2 bases and V 2 bases, and 3 bases lay outside the gene matches. Germline CDR1 and CDR2: DFQATT and SNEGSKA (reference sequence). The CDR3 runs to 14 residues. The DNA of the CDR3 is TGCAGTGCTAGATTTCTAGCGGCCTACAATGAGCAGTTCTTC. Its protein product is CSARFLAAYNEQFF.

Of note for this clonotype: A much larger clone differs by one base, so this may be a read error. The genes are TRBV6-7 and TRBJ1-2; D uncertain. TRBV6-7 is reported as an ORF; its role is uncertain. V lost 6 bases, J lost 6 bases, and 20 bases lay in between. This CDR3 is built from 15 residues. CDR3 DNA sequence: TGTGCCAGCAGCCTGGCGGCGCGGCGGGTCGATGGCTACACCTTC. Translated: CASSLAARRVDGYTF.

This clonotype was observed at least ten times. The chain links TRBV24-1 to TRBJ2-3, with no clear D. The CDR3 runs 12 residues. V gave up 8 bases and J gave up 1 base, with 6 bases separating them. Per germline, CDR1 KGHDR and CDR2 SFDVKD. CDR3 in DNA: TGTGCCACCATCAGGTGCACAGATACGCAGTATTTT. Its protein is CATIRCTDTQYF.

This clonotype was counted at least ten times. The chain links TRBV6-5 to TRBJ2-6; D is uncertain. The ends were cut back, 2 bases at V and 2 bases at J, with 7 bases in the middle. This CDR3 contains 15 residues. Looked up from germline, CDR1 is MNHEY and CDR2 is SVGAGI. This CDR3 reads CASSYMGAGANVLTF. In DNA, the CDR3 is TGTGCCAGCAGTTACATGGGCGCTGGGGCCAACGTCCTGACTTTC.

This clonotype occurred many times. The chain combines TRBV27 with TRBJ2-3, with TRBD1 identical over 7 bases. The CDR3 covers 16 residues. After removal of 5 bases from V and 3 bases from J, the junction contained 11 bases not matched to a gene. Germline V gene sequence: CDR1 MNHEY, CDR2 SMNVEV (reference sequence). CDR3 sequence: CASSHDRVAFTDTQYF. The CDR3 DNA is TGTGCCAGCAGTCATGACAGGGTCGCCTTTACAGATACGCAGTATTTT.

Only a few counts were recorded for this clonotype. This chain joins TRBV4-1 and TRBJ2-7; 9 bases map to TRBD1. V was pared by 1 base and J by 1 base, with 5 bases of the junction left unmatched. Germline CDR1 and CDR2: MGHRA and YSYEKL. The CDR3 consists of 16 residues. The CDR3 protein is CASSQGTGGRSYEQYF. The DNA of the CDR3 is TGCGCCAGCAGCCAAGGAACAGGGGGCCGATCCTACGAGCAGTACTTC.

This clonotype was observed at least ten times. As DNA, the CDR3 is TGTGCCAGCACCGAGACTGGAAACACCATATATTTT. Its protein is CASTETGNTIYF. The chain recombines TRBV28 with TRBJ1-3; no clear D gene. In germline, CDR1 is MDHEN, CDR2 SYDVKM. Trimming shortened V by 7 bases and J by 2 bases, and 6 bases separated the two germline ends. There are 12 residues in the CDR3.

There are many counts of this clonotype. The J gene is TRBJ1-2, the V gene TRBV5-1; D gene ambiguous. V lost 4 bases and J lost 2, with 9 bases in between. The CDR3 loop spans 13 amino acids. Germline assignment: CDR1 SGHRS and CDR2 YFSETQ. CDR3 residues: CASSESTNYGYTF. Written as DNA, the CDR3 is TGCGCCAGCAGCGAAAGTACGAACTATGGCTACACCTTC. Combining the CDR3 with reference TRBV5-1 and TRBJ1-2 gives the whole variable domain KAGVTQTPRYLIKTRGQQVTLSCSPISGHRSVSWYQQTPGQGLQFLFEYFSETQRNKGNFPGRFSGRQFSNSRSEMNVSTLELGDSALYLCASSESTNYGYTFGSGTRLTVV.

This clonotype was observed many times. The genes are TRBV20-1 and TRBJ1-1; D uncertain. The germline gives CDR1 DFQATT, CDR2 SNEGSKA (reference sequence). The CDR3 is 12 amino acids. Trimming removed 5 bases from V and 1 base from J, with 8 bases in between. This CDR3 reads CSAASPNTEAFF. CDR3 bases: TGCAGTGCTGCCAGCCCGAACACTGAAGCTTTCTTT.

This clonotype was observed at least ten times. The chain has TRBV7-9 and TRBJ2-5; either TRBD1 or TRBD2 may supply D (5 bases each). Germline loops: CDR1 SEHNR, CDR2 FQNEAQ (reference sequence). The V end lost 3 bases, the J end lost 1 base, and 9 bases lay between the germline ends. The CDR3 is 14 amino acids. CDR3 sequence: CASSLVGAQETQYF. The CDR3 nucleotides are TGTGCCAGCAGCTTGGTCGGGGCCCAAGAGACCCAGTACTTC.

This clonotype was seen many times. J is TRBJ1-1 and V is TRBV9; unclear D gene. The CDR3 covers 13 residues. CDR1 SGDLS and CDR2 YYNGEE come from the germline V gene. V was cut by 4 bases and J by 4 bases, with 11 bases left in between. The CDR3 sequence is CASSPDPSTEAFF. CDR3 DNA sequence: TGTGCCAGCAGCCCGGACCCGAGCACTGAAGCTTTCTTT.

There are many counts of this clonotype. The V gene is TRBV4-3, the J gene TRBJ1-3; possible D gene TRBD1, 5 bases. Germline V gene data show CDR1 as LGHNA and CDR2 as YSLEER. The CDR3 covers 18 residues. V was pared by 1 base and J by 0 bases, with 16 bases between. The CDR3 coding sequence is TGCGCCAGCAGCCAAGGGGCCCAGGGCAGCCGCTCTGGAAACACCATATATTTT. Protein sequence: CASSQGAQGSRSGNTIYF.

The chain uses TRBV9 and TRBJ2-7; 8 positions agree with TRBD1. Germline assignment: CDR1 SGDLS and CDR2 YYNGEE. Unmatched junction bases numbered 13, after V lost 2 bases and J lost 6 bases. The CDR3 spans 16 residues. CDR3 region: CASSVNPGQVVFEQYF. DNA of the CDR3: TGTGCCAGCAGCGTCAACCCGGGACAGGTTGTGTTCGAGCAGTACTTC. Full variable domain (remainder filled in from reference TRBV9 and TRBJ2-7): DSGVTQTPKHLITATGQRVTLRCSPRSGDLSVYWYQQSLDQGLQFLIQYYNGEERAKGNILERFSAQQFPDLHSELNLSSLELGDSALYFCASSVNPGQVVFEQYFGPGTRLTVT.

Note on this clonotype: This could be a read error, since a much larger clone is one nucleotide away. The chain links TRBV6-1 to TRBJ2-7; TRBD1 might be the D (5 bases). CDR1 and CDR2 from the germline V gene are MNHNS and SASEGT. The V end was cut by 2 bases, the J end by 7 bases, with 21 bases between. The CDR3 totals 16 residues. This chain's CDR3 is CASSETQFTGNREQYF. Written as DNA, the CDR3 is TGTGCCAGCAGTGAAACCCAATTTACCGGAAACAGGGAGCAGTACTTC.

This clonotype was detected many times. The gene calls are TRBV20-1 and TRBJ2-1; TRBD1 might be the D (6 bases). Germline V gene lookup returns CDR1 DFQATT and CDR2 SNEGSKA (reference sequence). The V end lost 7 bases, the J end lost 0 bases, and 10 bases lay between the germline ends. The CDR3 runs to 13 residues. The CDR3 DNA reads TGCAGTGGGAAAGGGGGCTCCTACAATGAGCAGTTCTTC. This codes for CSGKGGSYNEQFF.

This clonotype was counted ten times or more. This chain links TRBV29-1 with TRBJ2-7; 9 bases line up with TRBD1. There are 13 residues in the CDR3. Germline V gives CDR1 SQVTM, CDR2 ANQGSEA. V gave up 2 bases and J gave up 6 bases; unmatched junction bases: 5. The CDR3 protein is CSVESGTGSEQYF. The CDR3 nucleotides are TGCAGCGTTGAAAGCGGGACAGGGAGCGAGCAGTACTTC.

This clonotype has at least ten counts. The chain uses TRBV29-1 and TRBJ2-2; D is unclear. In germline, CDR1 is SQVTM, CDR2 ANQGSEA. This CDR3 comprises 14 residues. Trimming cost V 6 bases and J 1 base, with 12 bases left between them. CDR3 protein: CSVGLLMNTGELFF. In DNA, the CDR3 is TGCAGCGTCGGATTACTAATGAACACCGGGGAGCTGTTTTTT.

The chain carries TRBV5-6 and TRBJ2-5; D tentatively reads TRBD1 or TRBD2 (5 bases each). The germline gives CDR1 SGHDT, CDR2 YYEEEE. Trimming pared 1 base from V and 6 bases from J, leaving 10 bases between. The CDR3 length is 13 residues. CDR3 loop: CASSLPGQKTQYF. For the CDR3, the DNA is TGTGCCAGCAGCTTGCCGGGGCAGAAGACCCAGTACTTC.

This clonotype was counted between two and nine times. This chain uses TRBV14 with TRBJ1-5; possibly TRBD1 for D (6 bases). V lost 5 bases to trimming and J lost 3 bases, with 11 bases between them. The CDR3 spans 14 residues. Germline CDR1 SGHDN, CDR2 FVKESK. The CDR3 sequence is CASSKGGYNQPQHF. CDR3 in DNA: TGTGCCAGCAGCAAGGGGGGGTACAATCAGCCCCAGCATTTT.

The table lists this clonotype with many counts. CDR3 protein: CASTSTDPLGRGSGNTIYF. CDR3 coding DNA: TGTGCCAGCACCAGCACCGACCCTCTAGGCAGGGGCTCTGGAAACACCATATATTTT. This chain joins TRBV28 and TRBJ1-3; TRBD1 is a possible D gene (6 bases). The germline V gene encodes CDR1 MDHEN and CDR2 SYDVKM. Trimming removed 7 bases from V and 0 bases from J, with 25 bases in between. The CDR3 is 19 residues long.

This clonotype was found many times. The DNA of the CDR3 is TGTGCCAGCAGTCCAGGGGGCATCGTCTACGAGCAGTACTTC. Protein product: CASSPGGIVYEQYF. This rearrangement joins TRBV12-3 or TRBV12-4 to TRBJ2-7, with 8 bases aligning to TRBD1. There are 14 residues in the CDR3. V gave up 5 bases and J gave up 3 bases; unmatched junction bases: 6.

This clonotype came up a few times. This chain uses TRBV7-3 with TRBJ2-6, with D possibly matching TRBD1 (5 bases). The CDR3 totals 17 residues. In germline, CDR1 is SGHTA, CDR2 FQGTGA. V gave up 1 base and J gave up 2 bases, with 12 bases separating them. CDR3 sequence (DNA): TGTGCCAGCAGCTTAAAGGTCCGCAGGGCTGGGGCCAACGTCCTGACTTTC. This codes for CASSLKVRRAGANVLTF.

This clonotype was counted between two and nine times. The chain has TRBV7-6 and TRBJ2-4, with 12 bases that match TRBD2. The germline CDR1 and CDR2 sequences are SGHVS and FNYEAQ. The CDR3 sequence is 18 residues long. After removal of 2 bases from V and 10 bases from J, the junction contained 15 bases not matched to a gene. The CDR3 nucleotides read TGTGCCAGCAGCTTACTAGCGGGAGGGCCGACTCAGGAAAGGATTCAGTACTTC. Its translation is CASSLLAGGPTQERIQYF.

This clonotype was picked up many times. V usage is TRBV18 and J usage is TRBJ2-1; no definite D call. CDR1 KGHSH and CDR2 LQKENI come from the germline V gene. The CDR3 has 12 residues. V dropped 3 bases and J dropped 10 bases, with 10 bases sitting between them. The CDR3 bases are TGTGCCAGCTCACCTTCAAGGTCCGAGCAGTTCTTC. The encoded protein is CASSPSRSEQFF. Supplemented by reference TRBV18 and TRBJ2-1, the full variable domain reads NAGVMQNPRHLVRRRGQEARLRCSPMKGHSHVYWYRQLPEEGLKFMVYLQKENIIDESGMPKERFSAEFPKEGPSILRIQQVVRGDSAAYFCASSPSRSEQFFGPGTRLTVL.

This clonotype showed up many times. The chain carries TRBV4-2 and TRBJ1-4, with a weak D call TRBD1 (6 bases). Deletions cut 1 base from V and 7 bases from J, with 13 bases between. Germline-derived CDR1 and CDR2 are LGHNA and YNFKEQ. The CDR3 has 15 amino acids. CDR3 DNA sequence: TGTGCCAGCAGCCAAGCTCAGGGGAGGAGTGAAAAACTGTTTTTT. This gives the protein CASSQAQGRSEKLFF.

At least ten counts were recorded for this clonotype. The chain combines TRBV9 with TRBJ1-5, with 10 bases that match TRBD1. Germline assignment: CDR1 SGDLS and CDR2 YYNGEE. V lost 4 bases and J lost 7; bases outside the gene matches: 5. CDR3 length equals 14 residues. The CDR3: CASSFGTGEQPQHF. The CDR3 DNA sequence: TGTGCCAGCAGCTTCGGGACAGGGGAACAGCCCCAGCATTTT. The whole variable domain, remainder taken from reference TRBV9 and TRBJ1-5, is DSGVTQTPKHLITATGQRVTLRCSPRSGDLSVYWYQQSLDQGLQFLIQYYNGEERAKGNILERFSAQQFPDLHSELNLSSLELGDSALYFCASSFGTGEQPQHFGDGTRLSIL.

This clonotype came up many times. The chain combines TRBV7-9 with TRBJ2-7; D not resolved. The CDR3 covers 10 residues. Germline loops: CDR1 SEHNR, CDR2 FQNEAQ (reference sequence). The V end was cut by 8 bases, the J end by 6 bases, with 8 bases between. The CDR3 region is CASVGREQYF. CDR3 sequence (DNA): TGTGCCAGCGTAGGGCGCGAGCAGTACTTC. Full variable domain (rest looked up from reference TRBV7-9 and TRBJ2-7): DTGVSQNPRHKITKRGQNVTFRCDPISEHNRLYWYRQTLGQGPEFLTYFQNEAQLEKSRLLSDRFSAERPKGSFSTLEIQRTEQGDSAMYLCASVGREQYFGPGTRLTVT.